The 32 T cell receptor beta chains presented below share a single source sample, sequenced in a study of regulatory T cells in long-lasting Graves disease. Documented time point: persistent/refractory GD, antithyroid drugs over 5 years with positive TRAb. Preparation of the TCR library used RNA extracted from PBMCs. Relying on iRepertoire HTBI primers and Arm-PCR of CDR3 regions, the team built TCR beta libraries. Each CDR3 protein is one row after TCRdb ran MiXCR on the multiplex PCR reads. The sample shows 310,000 or so distinct CDR3 sequences, 22% of them seen only once. The sequences come from peripheral blood mononuclear cells (PBMCs), collected when the disease was refractory, from a patient treated with antithyroid drugs. All receptors derive from a female donor with Graves disease.

This clonotype was seen a few times. The gene calls are TRBV18 and TRBJ2-1, with 11 bases matching TRBD2. V gave up 6 bases and J gave up 8 bases; unmatched junction bases: 15. Germline-derived CDR1 and CDR2 are KGHSH and LQKENI. This CDR3 has 17 residues. In nucleotides, the CDR3 is TGTGCCAGCTCGCACACGGCACTAGCGGGAGTTAGAGATGAGCAGTTCTTC. Amino acid sequence: CASSHTALAGVRDEQFF.

The sample holds many counts of this clonotype. The chain employs TRBV6-2 or TRBV6-3 and TRBJ2-2, with 9 bases that match TRBD2. This CDR3 contains 14 residues. With 4 bases clipped from V and 5 bases from J, the junction kept 2 bases outside the gene matches. CDR1 MNHEY and CDR2 SVGEGT come from the germline V gene. The CDR3: CASSSSGRTGELFF. The DNA of the CDR3 is TGTGCCAGCAGTTCGAGCGGGAGGACCGGGGAGCTGTTTTTT.

In its sample, this clonotype was seen many times. This chain links TRBV5-1 with TRBJ2-2; 9 nucleotides align to TRBD2. Germline CDR1 and CDR2: SGHRS and YFSETQ. Trimming at V came to 1 base and at J to 5 bases, leaving 6 bases not matched to a gene. CDR3 length: 16 residues. The CDR3 nucleotides read TGCGCCAGCAGCTTGCCGTCTAGCGGGACGACCGGGGAGCTGTTTTTT. Its translation is CASSLPSSGTTGELFF.

This clonotype was counted ten times or more. The V call is TRBV3-1, the J call TRBJ2-7; D gene unclear. The CDR3 runs 15 residues. Germline CDR1 LGHDT, CDR2 YNNKEL (reference sequence). V lost 4 bases, J lost 6 bases, and 19 bases lay in between. CDR3 residues: CASSPQIALLGEQYF. The CDR3 region has the DNA TGTGCCAGCAGCCCTCAGATCGCCCTACTTGGCGAGCAGTACTTC.

The chain employs TRBV20-1 and TRBJ2-5; D uncertain. With 0 bases removed from V and 0 bases from J, the gap between germline ends came to 14 bases. The germline V gene encodes CDR1 DFQATT and CDR2 SNEGSKA (reference sequence). The CDR3 covers 16 residues. In DNA form, the CDR3 reads TGCAGTGCTAGAGATTCGGAGAAAACCCACCAAGAGACCCAGTACTTC. The encoded protein is CSARDSEKTHQETQYF.

In this sample, this clonotype turned up many times. The chain has TRBV6-5 and TRBJ2-5; no clear D. Germline CDR1 and CDR2: MNHEY and SVGAGI. Trimming removed 2 bases from V and 5 bases from J, with 21 bases in between. This CDR3 is built from 17 residues. The CDR3 sequence is CASSYEGLEPDYETQYF. CDR3 nucleotide sequence: TGTGCCAGCAGTTACGAAGGCCTAGAGCCTGATTACGAGACCCAGTACTTC.

The V call is TRBV18, the J call TRBJ2-2, with no clear D. Deletions cut 2 bases from V and 3 bases from J, with 10 bases between. Germline V gene sequence: CDR1 KGHSH, CDR2 LQKENI. The CDR3 covers 15 residues. DNA for the CDR3: TGTGCCAGCTCACCAATCGATCGGGACACCGGGGAGCTGTTTTTT. Its translation is CASSPIDRDTGELFF.

This chain connects TRBV10-3 to TRBJ2-1; the match to TRBD1 covers 8 bases. After removal of 10 bases from V and 4 bases from J, the junction contained 9 bases not matched to a gene. The CDR3 sequence is 14 residues long. Germline assignment: CDR1 ENHRY and CDR2 SYGVKD. The CDR3 nucleotides read TGTGCCACGTTACGGGGGACAGGTTACAATGAGCAGTTCTTC. This encodes CATLRGTGYNEQFF.

This sequence joins TRBV19 and TRBJ1-5, with TRBD1 matching 10 bases. Looked up from germline, CDR1 is LNHDA and CDR2 is SQIVND (reference sequence). This CDR3 region has 15 residues. J lost 7 bases, V lost 7 bases, and 10 bases had no gene match. CDR3 bases: TGTGCCAGTACGTCAGGACAGGGGGGCTCGCAGCCCCAGCATTTT. Translating gives CASTSGQGGSQPQHF.

This clonotype was counted between two and nine times. This chain uses TRBV6-1 with TRBJ1-1; 7 bases align to TRBD1. The CDR3 totals 16 residues. Per germline, CDR1 MNHNS and CDR2 SASEGT. Trimming took 6 bases from V and 0 from J; bases not matched to a gene: 10. This chain's CDR3 is CASREDRFLMNTEAFF. CDR3 sequence (DNA): TGTGCCAGCAGGGAGGACAGGTTTTTAATGAACACTGAAGCTTTCTTT.

This clonotype showed up many times. The chain combines TRBV5-5 with TRBJ1-4, with TRBD1 matching 10 bases. The CDR3 contains 18 residues. Germline V lookup: CDR1 SGHKS, CDR2 YYEKEE (reference sequence). V shed 0 bases and J 0 bases; nucleotides not matched to a gene: 5. CDR3 bases: TGTGCCAGCAGCTTGGGACAGGGGGCCTTCGCAACTAATGAAAAACTGTTTTTT. This codes for CASSLGQGAFATNEKLFF.

This clonotype was detected ten times or more. This chain uses TRBV7-2 with TRBJ2-5, with D perhaps being TRBD1 or TRBD2 (5 bases each). Trimming left V 4 bases short and J 2 bases short, with 14 bases between. The CDR3 has 15 amino acids. Germline-derived CDR1 and CDR2 are SGHTA and FQGNSA. CDR3 DNA sequence: TGTGCCAGCAGCTGGCCGGGACGGACTCAAGAGACCCAGTACTTC. Translation: CASSWPGRTQETQYF.

This clonotype was counted between two and nine times. The V call is TRBV19, the J call TRBJ2-6; D might be TRBD1 (6 bases). Germline V gene data show CDR1 as LNHDA and CDR2 as SQIVND (reference sequence). The V end was cut by 5 bases, the J end by 0 bases, with 11 bases between. The CDR3 runs to 16 residues. The CDR3 DNA is TGTGCCAGTAGTCCCGGACAGCGCTCTGGGGCCAACGTCCTGACTTTC. As protein: CASSPGQRSGANVLTF. Full variable domain (remainder filled in from reference TRBV19 and TRBJ2-6): DGGITQSPKYLFRKEGQNVTLSCEQNLNHDAMYWYRQDPGQGLRLIYYSQIVNDFQKGDIAEGYSVSREKKESFPLTVTSAQKNPTAFYLCASSPGQRSGANVLTFGAGSRLTVL.

Ten or more counts support this clonotype. The J gene is TRBJ2-7, the V gene TRBV3-1; D gene unclear. The CDR3 has 13 amino acids. Trimming stripped 1 base from V and 3 bases from J, with 7 bases between. The germline gives CDR1 LGHDT, CDR2 YNNKEL (reference sequence). The CDR3 spells CASSQVSDYEQYF. CDR3 coding DNA: TGTGCCAGCAGCCAAGTTTCCGACTACGAGCAGTACTTC.

The rearrangement joins TRBV28 to TRBJ1-1; D is unresolved. Trimming took 5 bases from V and 4 from J, leaving 14 bases between them. CDR3 length: 14 amino acids. CDR1 and CDR2 (germline): MDHEN, SYDVKM. CDR3: CASSPIGIVTEAFF. The CDR3 DNA sequence: TGTGCCAGCAGTCCGATAGGGATTGTCACTGAAGCTTTCTTT. The whole variable domain, remainder taken from reference TRBV28 and TRBJ1-1, is DVKVTQSSRYLVKRTGEKVFLECVQDMDHENMFWYRQDPGLGLRLIYFSYDVKMKEKGDIPEGYSVSREKKERFSLILESASTNQTSMYLCASSPIGIVTEAFFGQGTRLTVV.

The V and J genes are TRBV7-9 and TRBJ2-5; 9 nucleotides line up with TRBD2. This CDR3 contains 17 residues. The junction had 11 bases not matched to a gene; V was cut back by 1 base and J by 5 bases. Germline-derived CDR1 and CDR2 are SEHNR and FQNEAQ (reference sequence). The CDR3 nucleotides read TGTGCCAGCAGCTTAGGGACCTTAGCGGGAGATTGGGAGACCCAGTACTTC. It yields the protein CASSLGTLAGDWETQYF.

This clonotype was observed a few times. The chain has TRBV7-8 and TRBJ1-4; 7 bases line up with TRBD1. The CDR3 totals 17 residues. With 3 bases clipped from V and 2 bases from J, the junction kept 9 bases outside the gene matches. Germline CDR1 is SGHVS and CDR2 is FQNEAQ. In DNA form, the CDR3 reads TGTGCCAGCAGCTTGGAGACAGGGAGGGGGACTAATGAAAAACTGTTTTTT. It encodes CASSLETGRGTNEKLFF.

The count of this clonotype is one. This chain joins TRBV19 and TRBJ2-7; 11 positions agree with TRBD2. There are 18 residues in the CDR3. CDR1 LNHDA and CDR2 SQIVND come from the germline V gene (reference sequence). Unmatched junction bases numbered 16, after V lost 5 bases and J lost 4 bases. The CDR3 spells CASSFIAGGPSGAYEQYF. In DNA form, the CDR3 reads TGTGCCAGTAGTTTCATAGCGGGAGGGCCGTCGGGAGCGTACGAGCAGTACTTC.

This clonotype appeared many times. The J gene is TRBJ2-6, the V gene TRBV6-5; 9 bases match TRBD2. The V gene's germline CDR1 is MNHEY and CDR2 SVGAGI. The CDR3 consists of 19 residues. The trim removed 2 bases at V and 2 bases at J, leaving 10 bases unmatched. CDR3 coding DNA: TGTGCCAGCAGTTACGGACACCTCAGCGGGAGGACTGGGGCCAACGTCCTGACTTTC. It translates to CASSYGHLSGRTGANVLTF.

This clonotype occurred a few times. The chain links TRBV29-1 to TRBJ2-1, with no clear D. Deletions cut 1 base from V and 6 bases from J, with 13 bases between. There are 14 residues in the CDR3. Germline V gene lookup returns CDR1 SQVTM and CDR2 ANQGSEA. The CDR3 loop reads CSVEGAVSSNEQFF. The CDR3, as DNA: TGCAGCGTTGAAGGGGCAGTTTCCAGCAATGAGCAGTTCTTC.

For this clonotype: With a much larger clone just one base away, this may be a read error. This chain links TRBV3-1 with TRBJ1-4, with 7 bases that match TRBD1. The CDR3 extends over 16 amino acids. The J segment lost 3 bases and the V segment lost 3 bases, leaving 7 bases of the junction unmatched. Germline V lookup: CDR1 LGHDT, CDR2 YNNKEL (reference sequence). The CDR3 is CASSQPVGQPNEKLFF. For the CDR3, the DNA is TGTGCCAGCAGCCAGCCGGTGGGACAGCCTAATGAAAAACTGTTTTTT.

In this sample, this clonotype turned up a few times. The chain carries TRBV13 and TRBJ1-1; no reliable D call. The germline V gene has CDR1 PRHDT and CDR2 FYEKMQ (reference sequence). Trimming removed 5 bases at V and 3 bases at J, with 10 bases between. The CDR3 loop spans 13 amino acids. The CDR3 DNA sequence: TGTGCCAGCAGCCTAAAGGCGGACACTGAAGCTTTCTTT. It codes for CASSLKADTEAFF.

The V call is TRBV20-1, the J call TRBJ2-4, with 9 positions matching TRBD2. The last part of the DNA fits TRBJ2-5 better; the J call may be wrong. Germline V gene lookup returns CDR1 DFQATT and CDR2 SNEGSKA (reference sequence). The CDR3 is 15 amino acids. The CDR3 loop reads CSAPRSSGILETQYF. The CDR3 nucleotides are TGCAGTGCCCCTCGATCTAGCGGGATTTTAGAGACCCAGTACTTC.

The V gene is TRBV18, the J gene TRBJ1-3; D is unresolved. The CDR3 is 17 residues long. Trimming left V 3 bases short and J 2 bases short, with 17 bases between. Germline V lookup: CDR1 KGHSH, CDR2 LQKENI. The CDR3 loop reads CASSPKATDWAGNTIYF. The CDR3 bases are TGTGCCAGCTCACCTAAAGCGACTGACTGGGCTGGAAACACCATATATTTT. Combining the CDR3 with reference TRBV18 and TRBJ1-3 gives the whole variable domain NAGVMQNPRHLVRRRGQEARLRCSPMKGHSHVYWYRQLPEEGLKFMVYLQKENIIDESGMPKERFSAEFPKEGPSILRIQQVVRGDSAAYFCASSPKATDWAGNTIYFGEGSWLTVV.

This clonotype was detected ten times or more. The chain couples TRBV28 to TRBJ2-7, with 9 bases aligning to TRBD1. The CDR3 extends over 13 amino acids. V lost 6 bases to trimming and J lost 3 bases; unmatched junction nucleotides: 3. Germline V gives CDR1 MDHEN, CDR2 SYDVKM. CDR3 protein: CASRDRGDYEQYF. CDR3 nucleotides: TGTGCCAGCAGAGACAGGGGGGACTACGAGCAGTACTTC.

The V gene is TRBV20-1, the J gene TRBJ1-5; D gene uncertain. V shed 1 base and J shed 5 bases, with 9 bases lying between them. The CDR3 extends over 13 amino acids. Germline V lookup: CDR1 DFQATT, CDR2 SNEGSKA (reference sequence). Here the CDR3 DNA reads TGCAGTGCTAGAGTTCTAGACGATCAGCCCCAGCATTTT. Its translation is CSARVLDDQPQHF.

This clonotype was counted between two and nine times. CDR3 residues: CSAIGSPAANQPQHF. The CDR3 DNA is TGCAGTGCCATCGGATCCCCGGCGGCGAATCAGCCCCAGCATTTT. The chain combines TRBV20-1 with TRBJ1-5; D is ambiguous. Germline V gene data show CDR1 as DFQATT and CDR2 as SNEGSKA (reference sequence). This CDR3 is built from 15 residues. The V gene lost 6 bases and the J gene lost 4 bases, with 19 bases spanning the gap.

The sample holds many counts of this clonotype. This chain uses TRBV27 with TRBJ2-7, with 10 nucleotides matching TRBD2. The CDR3 spans 14 residues. V gave up 10 bases and J gave up 5 bases; unmatched junction bases: 11. CDR1 and CDR2 (germline): MNHEY, SMNVEV (reference sequence). In nucleotides, the CDR3 is TGTGCCACAGCAGGGCCTAGCGGGAGCCACGAGCAGTACTTC. Its protein product is CATAGPSGSHEQYF.

This clonotype appeared many times. The junction shows a germline mismatch at one end, possibly a read error. This chain uses TRBV20-1 with TRBJ1-1; TRBD1 aligns across 7 bases. Germline V lookup: CDR1 DFQATT, CDR2 SNEGSKA (reference sequence). The CDR3 covers 13 residues. CDR3 region: CSAGDTGVSEAFF. DNA of the CDR3: TGCAGTGCTGGAGATACAGGGGTTTCTGAAGCTTTCTTT.

The genes are TRBV29-1 and TRBJ2-1; 13 bases line up with TRBD2. CDR3 length equals 14 residues. CDR1 is SQVTM and CDR2 is ANQGSEA in the germline V gene. Losses at the gene ends were 4 bases for V and 9 bases for J; bases not matched to a gene: 6. The DNA of the CDR3 is TGCAGCGTTGGGGCAGGACTAGCGGGAGTTGAGCAGTTCTTC. As protein: CSVGAGLAGVEQFF.

This clonotype has just a few counts. The chain employs TRBV20-1 and TRBJ2-3, with a tentative D call TRBD2 (6 bases). Trimming removed 6 bases from V and 4 bases from J, with 20 bases in between. This CDR3 comprises 15 residues. The germline gives CDR1 DFQATT, CDR2 SNEGSKA (reference sequence). CDR3 DNA sequence: TGCAGTGCAGGTAGACTAGACAGAAACCCAGATACGCAGTATTTT. The encoded protein is CSAGRLDRNPDTQYF.

This clonotype was observed a few times. V and J are TRBV6-5 and TRBJ1-5, with D possibly TRBD1 on 5 matching bases. The germline V and J ends were trimmed by 3 bases and 0 bases, with 15 bases remaining between them. CDR1 and CDR2 (germline): MNHEY, SVGAGI. This CDR3 region has 17 residues. The CDR3 region is CASSYGGRNYSNQPQHF. In DNA, the CDR3 is TGTGCCAGCAGTTATGGGGGACGGAACTATAGCAATCAGCCCCAGCATTTT.